This TCR beta chain was captured in a study of T cell changes during pregnancy in multiple sclerosis. The V and J ends lost 1 base and 5 bases, in that order; junction bases with no gene match: 2. Germline values: CDR1 SGHRS, CDR2 YFSETQ. The length of the CDR3 is 13 residues. This clone was detected once. Sequenced by immunoSEQ multiplex PCR; TCRdb stores in-frame clones only, minus some. The sample shows some 97,000 clones, 92% of them seen only once. This rearrangement joins TRBV5-1 to TRBJ1-1; 7 bases line up with TRBD1. This receptor was identified in a female donor with multiple sclerosis, enrolled in a pregnancy study. This specimen was peripheral blood, taken after pregnancy. The CDR3 loop reads CASSLPGGTEAFF. The CDR3 bases are TGCGCCAGCAGCTTGCCAGGGGGGACTGAAGCTTTCTTT.